Following are 21 T cell receptor beta chains from one sample sequenced in a study of identical twins. TCRdb re-called the 5' RACE reads through MiXCR, storing one row per CDR3 protein. Of approximately 1.8 million distinct CDR3 sequences in the sample, 25% to 35% are singletons; the top ten hold 0.25% to 0.3%. Sequencing was carried out using cord blood. The receptors come from a newborn girl in good health.

To note about this clonotype: Being one base from a much bigger clone, this may be a read error. J is TRBJ1-2 and V is TRBV6-6, with D maybe TRBD1 (5 bases). The V and J ends lost 6 bases and 5 bases respectively, with 10 bases between them. The CDR3 length is 12 residues. Looked up from germline, CDR1 is MNHNY and CDR2 is SVGAGI (reference sequence). DNA of the CDR3: TGTGCCAGCAGCAAAGACAGTTATGGCTACACCTTC. This translates into CASSKDSYGYTF.

This clonotype was observed at least ten times. This rearrangement joins TRBV27 to TRBJ2-7, with D perhaps TRBD1 or TRBD2 (5 bases each). V lost 1 base, J lost 2 bases, and 9 bases lay in between. CDR1 MNHEY and CDR2 SMNVEV come from the germline V gene (reference sequence). This CDR3 has 14 amino acids. CDR3 in amino acids: CASSLFLGAYEQYF. The CDR3 DNA reads as TGTGCCAGCAGTTTATTTCTGGGGGCCTACGAGCAGTACTTC.

The genes are TRBV20-1 and TRBJ1-2; 7 nucleotides agree with TRBD1. This CDR3 contains 14 residues. V trimming: 7 bases; J trimming: 5 bases; junction bases outside the gene matches: 13. The V gene's germline CDR1 is DFQATT and CDR2 SNEGSKA (reference sequence). CDR3: CSGVRQGVKYGYTF. The CDR3 DNA follows: TGCAGTGGGGTCCGGCAGGGGGTGAAATATGGCTACACCTTC.

The sample holds a few counts of this clonotype. This sequence joins TRBV28 and TRBJ1-2; 9 bases agree with TRBD1. V lost 4 bases to trimming and J lost 5 bases; unmatched junction nucleotides: 23. From germline, CDR1 is MDHEN and CDR2 SYDVKM. This CDR3 has 20 residues. The CDR3 DNA sequence: TGTGCCAGCAGTTCCGATGCACAGTTTAGGCGAAAGGGACAGGGTTATGGCTACACCTTC. This translates into CASSSDAQFRRKGQGYGYTF.

CDR3 in DNA: TGCAGTGCTAGGATAATGCAGGGGGGCGAGCAGTACTTC. This gives the protein CSARIMQGGEQYF. The chain links TRBV20-1 to TRBJ2-7; a weak D match, TRBD1 (7 bases). Germline V gives CDR1 DFQATT, CDR2 SNEGSKA (reference sequence). This CDR3 comprises 13 residues. Trimming cost V 3 bases and J 6 bases, with 15 bases left between them.

A remark on this clonotype: At one end, the junction sequence differs from germline, possibly due to a read error. This rearrangement joins TRBV6-6 to TRBJ2-7; 8 nucleotides align to TRBD1. The CDR3 sequence is 14 residues long. Per the germline V gene, CDR1 is MNHNY and CDR2 is SVGAGI (reference sequence). CDR3 nucleotides: TGTGCCAGCAAGGACAGGGTCCTCTCCTACGTGCAGTACTTC. Translation: CASKDRVLSYVQYF.

A few counts support this clonotype. V gene TRBV20-1 combines with J gene TRBJ2-3; D is possibly TRBD2 (6 bases). Deletions cut 5 bases from V and 5 bases from J, with 23 bases between. Germline loops: CDR1 DFQATT, CDR2 SNEGSKA (reference sequence). There are 16 residues in the CDR3. The DNA for the CDR3 is TGCAGTGCTGGGACCCAACTAGCCCGGGAGTTAGATACGCAGTATTTT. Translating gives CSAGTQLARELDTQYF.

The V and J genes are TRBV20-1 and TRBJ2-5; TRBD2 matches at 9 bases. V dropped 0 bases and J dropped 11; count of bases not matched to a gene: 22. The CDR3 sequence is 18 residues long. Germline V CDR1 and CDR2: DFQATT, SNEGSKA (reference sequence). Written as DNA, the CDR3 is TGCAGTGCTAGAGATCTGCGGCTAGCGGGGACCCCCTACAATGAGCAGTACTTC. This codes for CSARDLRLAGTPYNEQYF.

The gene calls are TRBV25-1 and TRBJ2-7, with 8 nucleotides matching TRBD1. Germline-derived CDR1 and CDR2 are MGHDK and SYGVNS. V trimming: 10 bases; J trimming: 5 bases; junction bases outside the gene matches: 4. The CDR3 contains 11 residues. The CDR3 region is CANSRGHEQYF. The CDR3 coding sequence is TGTGCCAACAGCAGGGGGCACGAGCAGTACTTC.

This rearrangement joins TRBV10-3 to TRBJ2-7; D may be TRBD1 or TRBD2 (5 bases each). V was shortened by 5 bases and J by 3 bases, with 11 bases between the two germline ends. The V gene's germline CDR1 is ENHRY and CDR2 SYGVKD. This CDR3 is built from 13 residues. Here the CDR3 DNA reads TGTGCCATCAGTCGGGGACCCCTCTACGAGCAGTACTTC. This gives the protein CAISRGPLYEQYF.

This clonotype was seen a handful of times. The chain employs TRBV5-1 and TRBJ1-1; D uncertain. From germline, CDR1 is SGHRS and CDR2 YFSETQ. The V and J ends lost 5 bases and 4 bases respectively, with 12 bases between them. The CDR3 loop spans 13 amino acids. The DNA for the CDR3 is TGCGCCAGCAGTGGCCGTCCGGGCACTGAAGCTTTCTTT. Protein product: CASSGRPGTEAFF. The full variable domain, its missing parts supplied by reference TRBV5-1 and TRBJ1-1, is KAGVTQTPRYLIKTRGQQVTLSCSPISGHRSVSWYQQTPGQGLQFLFEYFSETQRNKGNFPGRFSGRQFSNSRSEMNVSTLELGDSALYLCASSGRPGTEAFFGQGTRLTVV.

This clonotype was detected a few times. This chain connects TRBV11-2 to TRBJ2-3, with D perhaps matching TRBD1 (6 bases). The CDR3 spans 15 residues. The germline CDR1 and CDR2 sequences are SGHAT and FQNNGV. Trimming took off 6 bases at V and 2 bases at J, with 15 bases between the two ends. CDR3 nucleotides: TGTGCCAGCAGTCCACAGGGTGGCGTCACAGATACGCAGTATTTT. It is translated as CASSPQGGVTDTQYF.

This clonotype was seen a handful of times. This sequence joins TRBV20-1 and TRBJ2-3; the D call may be TRBD1 or TRBD2 (5 bases each). The CDR3 has 14 residues. Trimming left V 3 bases short and J 1 base short, with 11 bases between. In germline, CDR1 is DFQATT, CDR2 SNEGSKA (reference sequence). The CDR3 nucleotides read TGCAGTGCTAGTCTTCGGGGCCGCACAGATACGCAGTATTTT. It translates to CSASLRGRTDTQYF.

The V and J genes are TRBV28 and TRBJ2-2; no reliable D call. This CDR3 region has 13 residues. The germline V gene has CDR1 MDHEN and CDR2 SYDVKM. V lost 3 bases, J lost 6 bases, and 8 bases lay in between. The CDR3 bases are TGTGCCAGCAGTTTGTTGTGGTCCGGGGAGCTGTTTTTT. As protein: CASSLLWSGELFF.

The sample holds a few counts of this clonotype. CDR3 region: CASSFVAGANEQFF. The CDR3 bases are TGTGCCAGCAGTTTTGTAGCGGGAGCCAATGAGCAGTTCTTC. The chain has TRBV12-3 or TRBV12-4 and TRBJ2-1, with 9 bases fitting TRBD2. CDR3 length: 14 amino acids. Unmatched junction bases numbered 3, after V lost 3 bases and J lost 6 bases.

This chain joins TRBV20-1 and TRBJ2-3, with D perhaps matching TRBD2 (7 bases). V lost 5 bases to trimming and J lost 4 bases, with 13 bases between them. Looked up from germline, CDR1 is DFQATT and CDR2 is SNEGSKA (reference sequence). There are 13 residues in the CDR3. The CDR3 nucleotides read TGCAGTGCTTGGGGGGGGCGGCCAGATACGCAGTATTTT. Amino acids: CSAWGGRPDTQYF.

This clonotype was picked up a small number of times. This rearrangement joins TRBV12-3 or TRBV12-4 to TRBJ1-1; no clear D. The germline V and J ends were trimmed by 5 bases and 4 bases, with 11 bases remaining between them. The CDR3 sequence is 13 residues long. CDR3 region: CASSPFESTEAFF. CDR3 nucleotide sequence: TGTGCCAGCAGTCCCTTTGAGTCCACTGAAGCTTTCTTT.

This clonotype turned up a few times. This chain joins TRBV20-1 and TRBJ2-1, with a possible D match to TRBD2 (6 bases). The germline V gene encodes CDR1 DFQATT and CDR2 SNEGSKA (reference sequence). The V end lost 6 bases, the J end lost 0 bases, and 15 bases lay between the germline ends. The CDR3 is 15 amino acids. CDR3 sequence reads: CSAHLRGHSYNEQFF. CDR3 in DNA: TGCAGTGCGCACCTGCGGGGCCACTCCTACAATGAGCAGTTCTTC.

This clonotype appeared a few times. The V call is TRBV6-6, the J call TRBJ2-3, with D possibly TRBD2 on 6 matching bases. CDR1 and CDR2 from the germline V gene are MNHNY and SVGAGI (reference sequence). The CDR3 length is 14 residues. V was cut by 6 bases and J by 2 bases, with 12 bases left in between. This CDR3 reads CASRRGPATDTQYF. In DNA form, the CDR3 reads TGTGCCAGCAGGCGGGGACCGGCCACAGATACGCAGTATTTT.

This rearrangement joins TRBV28 to TRBJ2-7, with D possibly being TRBD1 or TRBD2 (5 bases each). Trimming stripped 4 bases from V and 2 bases from J, with 12 bases between. Germline lookup yields CDR1 MDHEN and CDR2 SYDVKM. The CDR3 has 14 amino acids. CDR3 nucleotides: TGTGCCAGCAGTTCCCCGGGACGGGCCTACGAGCAGTACTTC. It translates to CASSSPGRAYEQYF.

This clonotype turned up a few times. The rearrangement joins TRBV11-3 to TRBJ2-3, with D hard to call. Trimming removed 5 bases at V and 2 bases at J, with 11 bases between. Germline-derived CDR1 and CDR2 are SGHNT and YENEEA. The CDR3 runs to 14 residues. CDR3: CASSRSEVTDTQYF. The CDR3 bases are TGTGCCAGCAGCCGGAGTGAGGTCACAGATACGCAGTATTTT.